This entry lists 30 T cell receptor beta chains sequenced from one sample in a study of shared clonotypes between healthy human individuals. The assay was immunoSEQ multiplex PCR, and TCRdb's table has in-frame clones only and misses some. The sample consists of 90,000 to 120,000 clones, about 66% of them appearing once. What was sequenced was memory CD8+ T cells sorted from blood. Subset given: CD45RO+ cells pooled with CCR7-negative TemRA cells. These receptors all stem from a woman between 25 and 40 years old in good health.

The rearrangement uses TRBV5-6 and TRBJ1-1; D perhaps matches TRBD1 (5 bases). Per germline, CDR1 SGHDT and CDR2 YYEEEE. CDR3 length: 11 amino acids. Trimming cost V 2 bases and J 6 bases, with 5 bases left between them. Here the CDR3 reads CASSFRAEAFF. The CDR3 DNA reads TGTGCCAGCAGCTTCAGGGCTGAAGCTTTCTTT.

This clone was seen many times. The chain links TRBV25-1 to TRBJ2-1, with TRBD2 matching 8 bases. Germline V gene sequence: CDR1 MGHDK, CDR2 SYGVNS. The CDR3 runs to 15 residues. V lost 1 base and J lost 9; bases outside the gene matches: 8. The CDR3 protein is CASSESGLGFGEQFF. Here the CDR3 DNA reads TGTGCCAGCAGTGAATCGGGACTAGGGTTTGGTGAGCAGTTCTTC.

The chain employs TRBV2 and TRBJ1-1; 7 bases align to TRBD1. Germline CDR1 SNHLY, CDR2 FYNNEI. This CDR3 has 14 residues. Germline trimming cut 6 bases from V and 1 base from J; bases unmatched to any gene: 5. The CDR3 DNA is TGTGCCAGCAGAGATAGACAGGGGAACACTGAAGCTTTCTTT. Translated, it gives CASRDRQGNTEAFF. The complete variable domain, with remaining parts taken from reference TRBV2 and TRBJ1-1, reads EPEVTQTPSHQVTQMGQEVILRCVPISNHLYFYWYRQILGQKVEFLVSFYNNEISEKSEIFDDQFSVERPDGSNFTLKIRSTKLEDSAMYFCASRDRQGNTEAFFGQGTRLTVV.

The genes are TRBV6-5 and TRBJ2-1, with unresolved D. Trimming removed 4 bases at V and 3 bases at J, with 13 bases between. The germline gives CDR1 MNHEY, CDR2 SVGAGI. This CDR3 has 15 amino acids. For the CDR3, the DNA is TGTGCCAGCAGTTTCATTACTGCCGGCTACAATGAGCAGTTCTTC. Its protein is CASSFITAGYNEQFF.

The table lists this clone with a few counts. CDR3 residues: CAWSVRGTYNEQFF. Written as DNA, the CDR3 is TGTGCCTGGAGTGTTAGGGGGACCTACAATGAGCAGTTCTTC. The chain uses TRBV30 and TRBJ2-1, with TRBD1 as a possible D gene (6 bases). V dropped 0 bases and J dropped 2 bases, with 8 bases sitting between them. CDR1 and CDR2 (germline): GTSNPN, SVGIG (reference sequence). The CDR3 has 14 residues.

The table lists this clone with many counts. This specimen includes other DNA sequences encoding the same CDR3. The CDR3 sequence: CASSDSATDTQYF. The CDR3 nucleotides are TGTGCCAGCAGTGATTCAGCCACAGATACGCAGTATTTT. The chain joins TRBV6-4 to TRBJ2-3; D gene ambiguous. The germline V gene encodes CDR1 MRHNA and CDR2 SNTAGT. The CDR3 totals 13 residues. The V end was cut by 3 bases, the J end by 2 bases, with 6 bases between.

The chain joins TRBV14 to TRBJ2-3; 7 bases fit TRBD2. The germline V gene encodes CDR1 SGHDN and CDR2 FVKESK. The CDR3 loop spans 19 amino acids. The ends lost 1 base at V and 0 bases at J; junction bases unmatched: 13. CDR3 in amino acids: CASSQVLALGIHSTDTQYF. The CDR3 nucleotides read TGTGCCAGCAGCCAAGTACTAGCGTTGGGGATCCATAGCACAGATACGCAGTATTTT.

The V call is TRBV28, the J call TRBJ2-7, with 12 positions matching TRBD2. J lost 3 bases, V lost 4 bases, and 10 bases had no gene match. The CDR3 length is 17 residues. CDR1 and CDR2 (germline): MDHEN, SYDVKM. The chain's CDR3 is CASSSPLTSGRLYEQYF. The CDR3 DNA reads TGTGCCAGCAGTTCTCCCCTGACTAGCGGGAGACTCTACGAGCAGTACTTC.

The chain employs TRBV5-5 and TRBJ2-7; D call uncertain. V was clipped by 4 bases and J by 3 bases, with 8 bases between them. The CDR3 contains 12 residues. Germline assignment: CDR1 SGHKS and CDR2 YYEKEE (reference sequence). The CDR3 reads CASSISGYEQYF. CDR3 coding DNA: TGTGCCAGCAGCATTTCAGGCTACGAGCAGTACTTC.

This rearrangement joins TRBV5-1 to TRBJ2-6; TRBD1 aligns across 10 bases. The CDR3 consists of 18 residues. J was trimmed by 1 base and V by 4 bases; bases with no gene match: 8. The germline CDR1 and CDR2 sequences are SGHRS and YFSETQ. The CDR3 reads CASSGGQGIVSGANVLTF. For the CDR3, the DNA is TGCGCCAGCAGCGGGGGACAGGGGATAGTTTCTGGGGCCAACGTCCTGACTTTC.

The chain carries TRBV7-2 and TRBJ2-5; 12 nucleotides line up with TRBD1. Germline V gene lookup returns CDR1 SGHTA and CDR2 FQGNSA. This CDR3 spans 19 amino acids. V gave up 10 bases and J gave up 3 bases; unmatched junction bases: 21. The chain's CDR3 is CATGTGTGGFGLEKETQYF. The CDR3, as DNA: TGTGCCACCGGGACAGGGACAGGGGGCTTTGGGCTAGAAAAAGAGACCCAGTACTTC.

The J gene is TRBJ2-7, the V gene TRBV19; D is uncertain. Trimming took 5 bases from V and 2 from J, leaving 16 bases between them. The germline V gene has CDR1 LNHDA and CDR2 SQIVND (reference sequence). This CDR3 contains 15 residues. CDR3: CASSPKARIPYEQYF. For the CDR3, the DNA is TGTGCCAGTAGTCCCAAGGCACGGATCCCCTACGAGCAGTACTTC.

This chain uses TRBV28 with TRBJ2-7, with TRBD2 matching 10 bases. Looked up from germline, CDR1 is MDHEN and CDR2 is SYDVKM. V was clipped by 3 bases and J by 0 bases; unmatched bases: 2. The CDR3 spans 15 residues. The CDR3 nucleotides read TGTGCCAGCAGTTTTAGCGGGAGGAGCTCCTACGAGCAGTACTTC. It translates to CASSFSGRSSYEQYF.

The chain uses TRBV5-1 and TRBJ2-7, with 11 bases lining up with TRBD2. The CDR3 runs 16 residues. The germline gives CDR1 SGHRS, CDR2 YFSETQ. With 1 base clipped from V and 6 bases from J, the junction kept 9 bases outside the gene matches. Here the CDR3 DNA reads TGCGCCAGCAGCTTGCTTAGCGGGAGGGCCTTCTCCGAGCAGTACTTC. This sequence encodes CASSLLSGRAFSEQYF.

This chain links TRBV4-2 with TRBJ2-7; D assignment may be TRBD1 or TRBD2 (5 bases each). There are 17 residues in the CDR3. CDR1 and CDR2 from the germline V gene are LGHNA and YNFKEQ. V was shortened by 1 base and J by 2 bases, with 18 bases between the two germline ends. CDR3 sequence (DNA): TGTGCCAGCAGCCAAGGGCCCCCGGGGCCACCAACCTACGAGCAGTACTTC. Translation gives CASSQGPPGPPTYEQYF.

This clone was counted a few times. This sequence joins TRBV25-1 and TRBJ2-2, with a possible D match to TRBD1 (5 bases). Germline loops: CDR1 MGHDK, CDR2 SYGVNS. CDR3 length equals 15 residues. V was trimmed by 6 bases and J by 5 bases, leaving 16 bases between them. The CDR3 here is CASRASGFETGELFF. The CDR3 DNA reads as TGTGCCAGCAGGGCTTCAGGGTTTGAGACCGGGGAGCTGTTTTTT.

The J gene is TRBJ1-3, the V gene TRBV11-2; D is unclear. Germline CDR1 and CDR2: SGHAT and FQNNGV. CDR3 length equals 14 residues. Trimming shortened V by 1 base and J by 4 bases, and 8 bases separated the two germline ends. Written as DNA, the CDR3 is TGTGCCAGCAGCTTAGGTGTGGGGGGAAACACCATATATTTT. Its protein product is CASSLGVGGNTIYF.

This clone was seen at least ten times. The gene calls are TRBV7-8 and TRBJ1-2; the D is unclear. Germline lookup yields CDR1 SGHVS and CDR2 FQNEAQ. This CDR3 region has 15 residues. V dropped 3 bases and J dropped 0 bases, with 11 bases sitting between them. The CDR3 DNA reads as TGTGCCAGCAGCTTTGGAGGTTCAGCTAACTATGGCTACACCTTC. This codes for CASSFGGSANYGYTF. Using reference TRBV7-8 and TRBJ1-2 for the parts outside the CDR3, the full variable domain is GAGVSQSPRYKVAKRGQDVALRCDPISGHVSLFWYQQALGQGPEFLTYFQNEAQLDKSGLPSDRFFAERPEGSVSTLKIQRTQQEDSAVYLCASSFGGSANYGYTFGSGTRLTVV.

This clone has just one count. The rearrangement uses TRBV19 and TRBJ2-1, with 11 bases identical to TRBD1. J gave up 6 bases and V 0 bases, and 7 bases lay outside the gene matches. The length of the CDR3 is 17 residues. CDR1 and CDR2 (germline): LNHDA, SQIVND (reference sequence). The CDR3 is CASSIESEDRGPNEQFF. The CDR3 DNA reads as TGTGCCAGTAGTATAGAGTCTGAGGACAGGGGGCCCAATGAGCAGTTCTTC.

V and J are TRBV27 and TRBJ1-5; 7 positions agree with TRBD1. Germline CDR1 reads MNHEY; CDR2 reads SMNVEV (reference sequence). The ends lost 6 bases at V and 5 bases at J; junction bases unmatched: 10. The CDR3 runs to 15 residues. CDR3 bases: TGTGCCAGCAGATCCGGGACAGCACTACATCAGCCCCAGCATTTT. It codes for CASRSGTALHQPQHF.

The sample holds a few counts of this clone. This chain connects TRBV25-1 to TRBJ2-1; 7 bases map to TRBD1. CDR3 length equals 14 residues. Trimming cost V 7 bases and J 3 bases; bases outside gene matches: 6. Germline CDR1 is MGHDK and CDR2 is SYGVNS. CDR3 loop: CASTQGEGYNEQFF. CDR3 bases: TGTGCCAGCACTCAGGGGGAAGGCTACAATGAGCAGTTCTTC.

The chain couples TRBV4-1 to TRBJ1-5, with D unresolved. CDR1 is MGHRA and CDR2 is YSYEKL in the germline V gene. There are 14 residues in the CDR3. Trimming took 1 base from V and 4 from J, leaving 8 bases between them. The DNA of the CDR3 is TGCGCCAGCAGCCAAGTTCCCGGGAATCAGCCCCAGCATTTT. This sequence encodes CASSQVPGNQPQHF.

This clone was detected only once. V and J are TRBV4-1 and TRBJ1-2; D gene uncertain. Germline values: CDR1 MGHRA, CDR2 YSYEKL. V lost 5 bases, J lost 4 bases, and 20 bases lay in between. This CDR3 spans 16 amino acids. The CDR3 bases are TGCGCCAGCAGCATAAATCAGAACCGAAAGACCTATGGCTACACCTTC. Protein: CASSINQNRKTYGYTF.

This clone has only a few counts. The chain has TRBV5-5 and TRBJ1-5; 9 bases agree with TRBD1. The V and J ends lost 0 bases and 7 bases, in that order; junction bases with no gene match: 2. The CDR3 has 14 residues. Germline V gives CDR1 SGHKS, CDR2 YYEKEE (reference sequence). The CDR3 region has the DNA TGTGCCAGCAGCTTGGAACAGGGGGCCCAGCCCCAGCATTTT. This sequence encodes CASSLEQGAQPQHF.

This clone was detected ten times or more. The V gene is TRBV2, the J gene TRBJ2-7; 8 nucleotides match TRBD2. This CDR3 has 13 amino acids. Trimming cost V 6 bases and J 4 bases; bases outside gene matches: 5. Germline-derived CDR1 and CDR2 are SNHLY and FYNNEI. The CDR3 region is CASSVAGPYEQYF. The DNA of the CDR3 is TGTGCCAGCAGCGTAGCGGGACCGTACGAGCAGTACTTC. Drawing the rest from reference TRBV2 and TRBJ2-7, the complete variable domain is EPEVTQTPSHQVTQMGQEVILRCVPISNHLYFYWYRQILGQKVEFLVSFYNNEISEKSEIFDDQFSVERPDGSNFTLKIRSTKLEDSAMYFCASSVAGPYEQYFGPGTRLTVT.

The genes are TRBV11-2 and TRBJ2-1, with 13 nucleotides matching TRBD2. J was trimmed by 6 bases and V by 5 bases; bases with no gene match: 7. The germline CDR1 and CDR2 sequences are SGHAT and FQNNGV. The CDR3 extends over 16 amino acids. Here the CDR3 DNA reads TGTGCCAGCAGCCCACTAGCGGGAGGGCTATCCAATGAGCAGTTCTTC. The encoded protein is CASSPLAGGLSNEQFF.

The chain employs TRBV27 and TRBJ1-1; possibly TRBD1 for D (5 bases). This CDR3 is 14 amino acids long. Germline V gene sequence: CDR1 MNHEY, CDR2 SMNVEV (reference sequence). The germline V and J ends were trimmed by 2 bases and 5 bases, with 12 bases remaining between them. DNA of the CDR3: TGTGCCAGCAGTTTAACCACGGGGACGACTGAAGCTTTCTTT. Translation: CASSLTTGTTEAFF.

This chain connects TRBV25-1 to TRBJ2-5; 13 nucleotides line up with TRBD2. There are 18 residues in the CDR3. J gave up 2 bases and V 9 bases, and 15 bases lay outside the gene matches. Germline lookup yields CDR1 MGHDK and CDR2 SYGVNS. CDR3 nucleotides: TGTGCCAGTGTCTCCGGGACTAGCGGGACCATCTTACAAGAGACCCAGTACTTC. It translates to CASVSGTSGTILQETQYF. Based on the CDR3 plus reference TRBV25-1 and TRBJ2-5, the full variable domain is EADIYQTPRYLVIGTGKKITLECSQTMGHDKMYWYQQDPGMELHLIHYSYGVNSTEKGDLSSESTVSRIRTEHFPLTLESARPSHTSQYLCASVSGTSGTILQETQYFGPGTRLLVL.

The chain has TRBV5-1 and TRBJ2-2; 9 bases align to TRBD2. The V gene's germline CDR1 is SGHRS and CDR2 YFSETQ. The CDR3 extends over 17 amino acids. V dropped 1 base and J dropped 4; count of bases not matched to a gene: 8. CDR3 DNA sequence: TGCGCCAGCAGCTTGTATGCTAGCGGGATGAGCACCGGGGAGCTGTTTTTT. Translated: CASSLYASGMSTGELFF.

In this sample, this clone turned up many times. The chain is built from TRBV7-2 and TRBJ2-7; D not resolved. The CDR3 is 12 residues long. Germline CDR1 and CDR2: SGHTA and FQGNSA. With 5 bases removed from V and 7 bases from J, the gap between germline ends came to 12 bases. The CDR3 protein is CASSPYIEEQYF. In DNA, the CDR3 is TGTGCCAGCAGCCCCTACATTGAGGAGCAGTACTTC.